The 30 T cell receptor beta chains listed next were all sequenced from one sample in a study of T cells in Graves' hyperthyroidism and ophthalmopathy. The CDR3 regions of TCR beta were amplified from RNA transcripts. HTBI primers were the set used in a first-round RT-PCR of the TCR CDR3. TCRdb processed the multiplex PCR reads anew with MiXCR; each CDR3 protein has one entry. This table has about 98,000 distinct CDR3 sequences, approximately 40% appearing once. The sequencing sample was made of peripheral blood or thyroid tissue (not recorded which). These receptors were obtained from a woman under 40 with Graves' hyperthyroidism.

The J gene is TRBJ2-7, the V gene TRBV5-1; TRBD2 matches at 11 bases. The J segment lost 1 base and the V segment lost 6 bases, leaving 9 bases of the junction unmatched. Looked up from germline, CDR1 is SGHRS and CDR2 is YFSETQ. This CDR3 has 16 amino acids. This chain's CDR3 is CASTPLAGGYSYEQYF. The CDR3 nucleotides read TGCGCCAGCACCCCGTTAGCGGGAGGGTATTCCTACGAGCAGTACTTC.

The chain uses TRBV25-1 and TRBJ1-6, with D uncertain. The CDR3 is 12 amino acids. The V end lost 6 bases, the J end lost 11 bases, and 11 bases lay between the germline ends. Germline CDR1 MGHDK, CDR2 SYGVNS. CDR3 sequence (DNA): TGTGCCAGCAGGTGGAGGGCGGCACCCCTCCACTTT. Its translation: CASRWRAAPLHF.

Remarks on this clonotype: With a much larger clone just one base away, this may be a read error. The genes are TRBV6-5 and TRBJ1-5; D is perhaps TRBD1 (6 bases). The V gene lost 5 bases and the J gene lost 4 bases, with 15 bases spanning the gap. The CDR3 spans 15 residues. Germline V gives CDR1 MNHEY, CDR2 SVGAGI. The CDR3 sequence is CASSLVGGANQPQHF. CDR3 coding DNA: TGTGCCAGCAGTCTAGTGGGGGGGGCGAATCAGCCCCAGCATTTT.

About this clonotype: A much larger clonotype is one base distant, so this may be a read error. The chain employs TRBV7-8 and TRBJ2-3; D gene uncertain. Germline CDR1 is SGHVS and CDR2 is FQNEAQ. CDR3 length equals 12 residues. The CDR3 DNA reads TGTGCCAGCAGCTTCGGCCCAGATACGCACTATTTT. This gives the protein CASSFGPDTHYF.

The genes are TRBV7-3 and TRBJ2-2; possibly TRBD2 for D (5 bases). V dropped 2 bases and J dropped 3 bases, with 16 bases sitting between them. Germline V CDR1 and CDR2: SGHTA, FQGTGA. This CDR3 is built from 17 residues. The DNA of the CDR3 is TGTGCCAGCAGCTTATCGGCGGGCTGGAGTCACACCGGGGAGCTGTTTTTT. As protein: CASSLSAGWSHTGELFF.

This clonotype was seen ten or more times. The chain recombines TRBV27 with TRBJ2-7, with D possibly TRBD2 on 5 matching bases. The CDR3 is 11 residues long. The V end lost 8 bases, the J end lost 7 bases, and 12 bases lay between the germline ends. CDR1 and CDR2 (germline): MNHEY, SMNVEV (reference sequence). This CDR3 is CASSGGGEQYF. CDR3 bases: TGTGCCAGCTCCGGAGGTGGGGAGCAGTACTTC.

This clonotype was counted at least ten times. J is TRBJ2-7 and V is TRBV27, with 12 bases lining up with TRBD2. J lost 3 bases, V lost 4 bases, and 7 bases had no gene match. Germline CDR1 and CDR2: MNHEY and SMNVEV (reference sequence). CDR3 size: 16 residues. This CDR3 reads CASSSLSSGRVYEQYF. The CDR3 nucleotides are TGTGCCAGCAGTTCCCTCTCTAGCGGGAGGGTCTACGAGCAGTACTTC.

This clonotype was seen many times. The chain is built from TRBV2 and TRBJ1-5; 8 bases fit TRBD1. CDR3 size: 14 residues. Germline V gives CDR1 SNHLY, CDR2 FYNNEI. V was clipped by 5 bases and J by 5 bases; unmatched bases: 5. CDR3 nucleotides: TGTGCCAGCAGTCGAACAGGGGGGTATCAGCCCCAGCATTTT. This translates into CASSRTGGYQPQHF. The full variable domain, rest sourced from reference TRBV2 and TRBJ1-5, is EPEVTQTPSHQVTQMGQEVILRCVPISNHLYFYWYRQILGQKVEFLVSFYNNEISEKSEIFDDQFSVERPDGSNFTLKIRSTKLEDSAMYFCASSRTGGYQPQHFGDGTRLSIL.

There are many counts of this clonotype. V usage is TRBV15 and J usage is TRBJ1-1; tentatively, D is TRBD1 (5 bases). V dropped 9 bases and J dropped 1 base, with 36 bases sitting between them. The CDR3 consists of 21 residues. The germline CDR1 and CDR2 sequences are LNHNV and YYDKDF (reference sequence). CDR3 loop: CATSGLGQGPGTSRTNTEAFF. DNA for the CDR3: TGTGCCACGTCCGGTCTGGGTCAGGGTCCGGGGACCTCTCGGACGAACACTGAAGCTTTCTTT. Combining the CDR3 with reference TRBV15 and TRBJ1-1 gives the whole variable domain DAMVIQNPRYQVTQFGKPVTLSCSQTLNHNVMYWYQQKSSQAPKLLFHYYDKDFNNEADTPDNFQSRRPNTSFCFLDIRSPGLGDTAMYLCATSGLGQGPGTSRTNTEAFFGQGTRLTVV.

This clonotype was counted ten times or more. The V gene is TRBV10-3, the J gene TRBJ1-1, with TRBD1 matching over 7 bases. The junction had 10 bases not matched to a gene; V was cut back by 2 bases and J by 4 bases. In germline, CDR1 is ENHRY, CDR2 SYGVKD. This CDR3 comprises 16 residues. The CDR3 coding sequence is TGTGCCATCAGTGAGCCGACAGGGATTCAGGGCACTGAAGCTTTCTTT. The encoded protein is CAISEPTGIQGTEAFF.

This clonotype has at least ten counts. A much larger clone is a single base away; this may be a read error. The rearrangement links TRBV29-1 to TRBJ1-2; maybe TRBD1 (6 bases). CDR3 length equals 14 residues. Germline V lookup: CDR1 SQVTM, CDR2 ANQGSEA. CDR3 residues: CSVVRGQMDYDYTF. CDR3 DNA sequence: TGCAGCGTTGTTCGGGGGCAAATGGACTATGACTACACCTTC. The full variable domain, with the rest looked up from reference TRBV29-1 and TRBJ1-2, is SAVISQKPSRDICQRGTSLTIQCQVDSQVTMMFWYRQQPGQSLTLIATANQGSEATYESGFVIDKFPISRPNLTFSTLTVSNMSPEDSSIYLCSVVRGQMDYDYTFGSGTRLTVV.

This clonotype occurred many times. The J gene is TRBJ2-2, the V gene TRBV7-3, with TRBD2 identical over 11 bases. V dropped 5 bases and J dropped 5; count of bases not matched to a gene: 7. Germline CDR1 and CDR2: SGHTA and FQGTGA. This CDR3 region has 16 residues. The CDR3 loop is CASSQLAGVETGELFF. CDR3 in DNA: TGTGCCAGCAGCCAACTAGCGGGAGTGGAGACCGGGGAGCTGTTTTTT. The variable domain in full, completed from reference TRBV7-3 and TRBJ2-2, reads GAGVSQTPSNKVTEKGKYVELRCDPISGHTALYWYRQSLGQGPEFLIYFQGTGAADDSGLPNDRFFAVRPEGSVSTLKIQRTERGDSAVYLCASSQLAGVETGELFFGEGSRLTVL.

This clonotype was counted ten times or more. V gene TRBV19 combines with J gene TRBJ2-2; TRBD2 aligns across 14 bases. The germline V gene has CDR1 LNHDA and CDR2 SQIVND (reference sequence). The CDR3 contains 17 residues. Trimming removed 9 bases from V and 4 bases from J; junction bases left unmatched: 10. In DNA form, the CDR3 reads TGTGCCAGCAGGGGACTAGCGGGAGTCGGTTCCACCGGGGAGCTGTTTTTT. Its protein is CASRGLAGVGSTGELFF.

This clonotype was seen many times. V gene TRBV12-3 or TRBV12-4 combines with J gene TRBJ1-2; D is ambiguous. The length of the CDR3 is 11 residues. V was trimmed by 6 bases and J by 7 bases, leaving 9 bases between them. As DNA, the CDR3 is TGTGCCAGCAGCGGTGGTCGTGGCTACACCTTC. This codes for CASSGGRGYTF.

This clonotype was seen many times. The gene calls are TRBV7-2 and TRBJ2-7, with unresolved D. Germline CDR1 SGHTA, CDR2 FQGNSA. V lost 4 bases and J lost 3, with 7 bases in between. This CDR3 has 12 residues. Here the CDR3 reads CASSYPIYEQYF. The CDR3 nucleotides read TGTGCCAGCAGCTATCCTATCTACGAGCAGTACTTC.

This clonotype was seen ten or more times. The chain employs TRBV28 and TRBJ1-2, with 9 nucleotides matching TRBD1. The length of the CDR3 is 13 residues. Germline trimming cut 10 bases from V and 5 bases from J; bases unmatched to any gene: 8. Germline assignment: CDR1 MDHEN and CDR2 SYDVKM. CDR3 bases: TGTGCCACACAACAGGGGGCCCGGTATGGCTACACCTTC. It is translated as CATQQGARYGYTF.

This clonotype came up many times. The chain couples TRBV6-6 to TRBJ2-5, with TRBD2 matching 7 bases. The CDR3 runs 16 residues. V gave up 6 bases and J gave up 1 base; unmatched junction bases: 11. Per the germline V gene, CDR1 is MNHNY and CDR2 is SVGAGI (reference sequence). CDR3 region: CASSSSLAASQETQYF. The CDR3 DNA sequence: TGTGCCAGCAGCTCCTCCCTAGCGGCCTCCCAAGAGACCCAGTACTTC.

This clonotype was recorded at least ten times. V and J are TRBV9 and TRBJ2-5, with D possibly called TRBD1 or TRBD2 (5 bases each). This CDR3 contains 14 residues. V was clipped by 1 base and J by 1 base, with 8 bases between them. Germline V gene sequence: CDR1 SGDLS, CDR2 YYNGEE. The CDR3: CASSVLGTQETQYF. The CDR3 DNA reads as TGTGCCAGCAGCGTACTCGGGACCCAAGAGACCCAGTACTTC.

The chain carries TRBV7-3 and TRBJ2-7; 8 bases match TRBD2. Per germline, CDR1 SGHTA and CDR2 FQGTGA. CDR3 length: 16 residues. V lost 5 bases, J lost 5 bases, and 14 bases stayed unmatched. CDR3 residues: CASSPSGAGGYHEQYF. For the CDR3, the DNA is TGTGCCAGCAGCCCCAGTGGCGCGGGAGGCTACCACGAGCAGTACTTC.

This chain joins TRBV10-3 and TRBJ1-5; D gene ambiguous. Germline CDR1 reads ENHRY; CDR2 reads SYGVKD. Trimming stripped 11 bases from V and 4 bases from J, with 21 bases between. CDR3 length: 15 residues. The CDR3 protein is CACVLSDGLNQPQHF. The CDR3, as DNA: TGTGCCTGCGTACTTTCGGACGGTCTAAATCAGCCCCAGCATTTT.

This clonotype was found many times. The chain links TRBV27 to TRBJ2-5, with D possibly called TRBD1 or TRBD2 (7 bases each). The CDR3 has 15 amino acids. The germline V gene has CDR1 MNHEY and CDR2 SMNVEV (reference sequence). The V and J ends lost 6 bases and 5 bases respectively, with 19 bases between them. For the CDR3, the DNA is TGTGCCAGCAGCTTGAGGCAGGGGGGGGGTGAGACCCAGTACTTC. This sequence encodes CASSLRQGGGETQYF.

This clonotype has at least ten counts. The chain links TRBV5-1 to TRBJ1-2; tentatively, D is TRBD1 (6 bases). Per the germline V gene, CDR1 is SGHRS and CDR2 is YFSETQ. V lost 1 base, J lost 2 bases, and 15 bases lay in between. CDR3 length equals 16 residues. CDR3 sequence reads: CASSLFAGGQNYGYTF. The CDR3 nucleotides are TGCGCCAGCAGCTTGTTTGCGGGGGGGCAAAACTATGGCTACACCTTC. The full variable domain, its missing parts supplied by reference TRBV5-1 and TRBJ1-2, is KAGVTQTPRYLIKTRGQQVTLSCSPISGHRSVSWYQQTPGQGLQFLFEYFSETQRNKGNFPGRFSGRQFSNSRSEMNVSTLELGDSALYLCASSLFAGGQNYGYTFGSGTRLTVV.

This clonotype has ten or more counts. The chain recombines TRBV10-3 with TRBJ1-5, with D possibly matching TRBD1 (6 bases). CDR1 and CDR2 from the germline V gene are ENHRY and SYGVKD. The CDR3 consists of 19 residues. V lost 0 bases to trimming and J lost 6 bases, with 24 bases between them. CDR3 bases: TGTGCCATCAGTGAGTCCGCCGGGGGTTCGGGGGGCCTCGTTCAGCCCCAGCATTTT. Protein sequence: CAISESAGGSGGLVQPQHF.

This clonotype was seen only a few times. This chain joins TRBV28 and TRBJ1-1; maybe TRBD1 (6 bases). From germline, CDR1 is MDHEN and CDR2 SYDVKM. The CDR3 consists of 14 residues. The V end lost 2 bases, the J end lost 4 bases, and 11 bases lay between the germline ends. CDR3: CASSLTYRVTEAFF. The CDR3 DNA sequence: TGTGCCAGCAGTTTAACCTACAGGGTCACTGAAGCTTTCTTT.

This clonotype appeared many times. The J gene is TRBJ2-7, the V gene TRBV5-1, with 9 bases fitting TRBD1. V was clipped by 1 base and J by 2 bases; unmatched bases: 7. The V gene's germline CDR1 is SGHRS and CDR2 YFSETQ. The CDR3 contains 16 residues. CDR3 region: CASSLLGQGSTYEQYF. CDR3 coding DNA: TGCGCCAGCAGCTTGCTGGGACAGGGTTCCACCTACGAGCAGTACTTC.

This clonotype showed up many times. CDR3 sequence reads: CASSPSHSWNTEAFF. The DNA of the CDR3 is TGTGCCAGCAGTCCATCCCACTCTTGGAACACTGAAGCTTTCTTT. This chain connects TRBV28 to TRBJ1-1; D is unresolved. The CDR3 spans 15 residues. Germline values: CDR1 MDHEN, CDR2 SYDVKM. V lost 5 bases, J lost 1 base, and 14 bases lay in between.

The table lists this clonotype with a few counts. This chain uses TRBV2 with TRBJ1-3; D not certain. Germline V gene sequence: CDR1 SNHLY, CDR2 FYNNEI. V was cut by 6 bases and J by 0 bases, with 12 bases left in between. CDR3 length: 15 residues. This chain's CDR3 is CASRGESVSGNTIYF. The CDR3 DNA reads TGTGCCAGCAGAGGAGAAAGCGTCTCTGGAAACACCATATATTTT.

The chain combines TRBV12-3 or TRBV12-4 with TRBJ1-1; D may be TRBD1 (6 bases). The CDR3 runs to 13 residues. Trimming cost V 6 bases and J 2 bases, with 10 bases left between them. The CDR3, as DNA: TGTGCCAGCAGCTACGGGGGCAACACTGAAGCTTTCTTT. It yields the protein CASSYGGNTEAFF.

This clonotype occurred a few times. This clone may be a read error of a much larger clone one base away. The CDR3 nucleotides are TGTGCCAGCAGCTTGTTGGCGGGGGGAGGAGGGACCCAGTACTTC. Its protein product is CASSLLAGGGGTQYF. The chain has TRBV7-3 and TRBJ2-5; TRBD2 aligns across 8 bases. The length of the CDR3 is 15 residues. V was pared by 3 bases and J by 7 bases, with 10 bases of the junction left unmatched. Germline CDR1 SGHTA, CDR2 FQGTGA.

V gene TRBV24-1 combines with J gene TRBJ1-5; no clear D. The CDR3 contains 16 residues. The germline CDR1 and CDR2 sequences are KGHDR and SFDVKD. V was trimmed by 8 bases and J by 0 bases, leaving 16 bases between them. The CDR3 sequence: CATKSAELHSNQPQHF. CDR3 DNA: TGTGCCACCAAGAGCGCAGAGTTACATAGCAATCAGCCCCAGCATTTT.